Listed below are T cell receptor beta chains from one sample, sequenced in a study of CD8 T cells in Susac syndrome. One entry per CDR3 protein, called by TCRdb with MiXCR from the immunoSEQ multiplex PCR reads. The sample lists around 270,000 distinct CDR3 sequences, 85% occurring once. The sequenced material came from CD8+ T cells from PBMCs. The receptors derive from a human donor with multiple sclerosis. Both conserved end residues are part of each CDR3. D genes are given only for firm matches. Clone size is stated in some rows and not others, as once, few, many or a class when expanded.

cdr3_aa: CASSDHDRVRTGELFF
cdr3_nt: TGTGCCAGCAGCGACCACGACAGGGTGAGGACCGGGGAGCTGTTTTTT
j_call: TRBJ2-2
v_call: TRBV9
d_call: TRBD1
clone_size: .

cdr3_aa: CASSPATSGTDTQYF
cdr3_nt: TGCGCCAGCAGCCCTGCGACTAGCGGCACAGATACGCAGTATTTT
j_call: TRBJ2-3
v_call: TRBV5-4
d_call: TRBD2
clone_size: .

cdr3_aa: CASSFLGPENTEAFF
cdr3_nt: TGTGCCAGCAGTTTTCTTGGACCGGAGAACACTGAAGCTTTCTTT
j_call: TRBJ1-1
v_call: TRBV12-3/TRBV12-4
d_call: .
clone_size: .

cdr3_aa: CASTLAGGAYEQYF
cdr3_nt: TGTGCCAGCACCTTAGCGGGGGGAGCCTACGAGCAGTACTTC
j_call: TRBJ2-7
v_call: TRBV12-3/TRBV12-4
d_call: TRBD2
clone_size: .

cdr3_aa: CASSQGWLAGEPYEQYF
cdr3_nt: TGTGCCAGCAGCCAAGGATGGCTAGCGGGAGAACCCTACGAGCAGTACTTC
j_call: TRBJ2-7
v_call: TRBV3-1
d_call: TRBD2
clone_size: .

cdr3_aa: CASTWTGNGELFF
cdr3_nt: TGTGCCAGCACCTGGACTGGAAACGGGGAGCTGTTTTTT
j_call: TRBJ2-2
v_call: TRBV12-3/TRBV12-4
d_call: .
clone_size: .

cdr3_aa: CASSFAGGLNTEAFF
cdr3_nt: TGTGCCAGCAGTTTTGCAGGGGGCTTGAACACTGAAGCTTTCTTT
j_call: TRBJ1-1
v_call: TRBV12-3/TRBV12-4
d_call: TRBD1
clone_size: once

cdr3_aa: CASSLLAERGYNEQFF
cdr3_nt: TGTGCCAGCAGTTTATTAGCGGAAAGGGGATACAATGAGCAGTTCTTC
j_call: TRBJ2-1
v_call: TRBV27
d_call: .
clone_size: .

cdr3_aa: CASSTLSGNIDEQFF
cdr3_nt: TGTGCCAGTAGTACCCTTAGCGGAAACATCGATGAGCAGTTCTTC
j_call: TRBJ2-1
v_call: TRBV19
d_call: .
clone_size: .

cdr3_aa: CASSPGTSGLPREDTQYF
cdr3_nt: TGTGCCAGCAGTCCGGGGACTAGCGGGCTACCACGGGAAGATACGCAGTATTTT
j_call: TRBJ2-3
v_call: TRBV27
d_call: TRBD2
clone_size: .

cdr3_aa: CSATEGLAGGPLQETQYF
cdr3_nt: TGCAGCGCGACGGAAGGACTAGCGGGAGGGCCCCTGCAAGAGACCCAGTACTTC
j_call: TRBJ2-5
v_call: TRBV29-1
d_call: TRBD2
clone_size: .

cdr3_aa: CASSRLPRGLDEQYF
cdr3_nt: TGTGCCAGCAGCCGCCTACCCCGGGGGCTCGACGAGCAGTACTTC
j_call: TRBJ2-7
v_call: TRBV14
d_call: .
clone_size: .

cdr3_aa: CASSYTLQGAKYGYTF
cdr3_nt: TGTGCCAGCAGTTACACATTACAGGGGGCGAAGTATGGCTACACCTTC
j_call: TRBJ1-2
v_call: TRBV7-9
d_call: TRBD1
clone_size: .

cdr3_aa: CASGQGGTGELFF
cdr3_nt: TGTGCCAGCGGACAGGGAGGCACCGGGGAGCTGTTTTTT
j_call: TRBJ2-2
v_call: TRBV7-2
d_call: TRBD1
clone_size: .

cdr3_aa: CASSIRPGQGDEKLFF
cdr3_nt: TGTGCCAGCAGTATCCGCCCGGGACAGGGGGATGAAAAACTGTTTTTT
j_call: TRBJ1-4
v_call: TRBV27
d_call: TRBD1
clone_size: .

cdr3_aa: CSVVGGGLYNEQFF
cdr3_nt: TGCAGCGTTGTGGGGGGTGGACTGTACAATGAGCAGTTCTTC
j_call: TRBJ2-1
v_call: TRBV29-1
d_call: .
clone_size: .

cdr3_aa: CSVEDGQGLTGELFF
cdr3_nt: TGCAGCGTTGAAGATGGGCAGGGGCTCACCGGGGAGCTGTTTTTT
j_call: TRBJ2-2
v_call: TRBV29-1
d_call: .
clone_size: .

cdr3_aa: CASSLIVGSPEGNEQFF
cdr3_nt: TGTGCCAGCAGTTTAATCGTAGGCTCTCCTGAGGGAAATGAGCAGTTCTTC
j_call: TRBJ2-1
v_call: TRBV27
d_call: .
clone_size: few

cdr3_aa: CASSFESHSNQPQHF
cdr3_nt: TGTGCCAGCAGTTTCGAGAGTCATAGCAATCAGCCCCAGCATTTT
j_call: TRBJ1-5
v_call: TRBV28
d_call: .
clone_size: .

cdr3_aa: CASSSNLASGIYNEQFF
cdr3_nt: TGCGCCAGCAGCTCTAACTTAGCTAGCGGGATTTACAATGAGCAGTTCTTC
j_call: TRBJ2-1
v_call: TRBV5-1
d_call: TRBD2
clone_size: once

cdr3_aa: CASSPPLTTTFPEKLFF
cdr3_nt: TGCGCCAGCAGCCCCCCATTGACCACAACTTTCCCAGAAAAACTGTTTTTT
j_call: TRBJ1-4
v_call: TRBV4-3
d_call: .
clone_size: .

cdr3_aa: CATEDLVSYEQYF
cdr3_nt: TGTGCCACCGAGGACCTAGTATCCTACGAGCAGTACTTC
j_call: TRBJ2-7
v_call: TRBV19
d_call: .
clone_size: .

cdr3_aa: CASSPQVALYNEQFF
cdr3_nt: TGTGCCAGCAGCCCCCAGGTGGCGCTCTACAATGAGCAGTTCTTC
j_call: TRBJ2-1
v_call: TRBV28
d_call: .
clone_size: .

cdr3_aa: CASSLGGGEETQYF
cdr3_nt: TGCGCCAGCAGCCTGGGCGGGGGAGAAGAGACCCAGTACTTC
j_call: TRBJ2-5
v_call: TRBV5-1
d_call: TRBD2
clone_size: .

cdr3_aa: CASSSKIIGGTEAFF
cdr3_nt: TGTGCCAGCAGTTCTAAAATAATCGGCGGCACTGAAGCTTTCTTT
j_call: TRBJ1-1
v_call: TRBV25-1
d_call: .
clone_size: .

cdr3_aa: CASSTSGSSTDTQYF
cdr3_nt: TGTGCCAGCAGCACAAGCGGGTCTAGCACAGATACGCAGTATTTT
j_call: TRBJ2-3
v_call: TRBV6-1
d_call: .
clone_size: .

cdr3_aa: CSVVALEAYNEQFF
cdr3_nt: TGCAGCGTTGTTGCGTTAGAGGCCTACAATGAGCAGTTCTTC
j_call: TRBJ2-1
v_call: TRBV29-1
d_call: .
clone_size: .

cdr3_aa: CATRPRGSNTGELFF
cdr3_nt: TGTGCCACACGCCCTCGGGGCAGCAACACCGGGGAGCTGTTTTTT
j_call: TRBJ2-2
v_call: TRBV12-3/TRBV12-4
d_call: .
clone_size: .

cdr3_aa: CASSYLGGSEPQHF
cdr3_nt: TGTGCCAGCAGTTACTTAGGGGGCTCGGAGCCCCAGCATTTT
j_call: TRBJ1-5
v_call: TRBV27
d_call: TRBD1
clone_size: .

cdr3_aa: CASSHLGAGGPVNEQFF
cdr3_nt: TGTGCCAGCAGCCACTTGGGGGCGGGAGGGCCGGTAAATGAGCAGTTCTTC
j_call: TRBJ2-1
v_call: TRBV3-1
d_call: TRBD2
clone_size: .

cdr3_aa: CASSLDPRLAGGGNEQFF
cdr3_nt: TGTGCCAGCAGCTTGGACCCCAGGCTAGCGGGAGGCGGTAATGAGCAGTTCTTC
j_call: TRBJ2-1
v_call: TRBV5-4
d_call: TRBD2
clone_size: .

cdr3_aa: CASTRGPWANTEAFF
cdr3_nt: TGTGCCAGCACCCGGGGACCCTGGGCGAACACTGAAGCTTTCTTT
j_call: TRBJ1-1
v_call: TRBV28
d_call: .
clone_size: .

cdr3_aa: CASSPDGIYEQYF
cdr3_nt: TGTGCCAGCAGCCCCGATGGGATTTACGAGCAGTACTTC
j_call: TRBJ2-7
v_call: TRBV7-3
d_call: .
clone_size: .

cdr3_aa: CASSGGQGAHVANTEAFF
cdr3_nt: TGCGCCAGCAGCGGGGGACAGGGGGCGCATGTTGCGAACACTGAAGCTTTCTTT
j_call: TRBJ1-1
v_call: TRBV5-1
d_call: TRBD1
clone_size: .

cdr3_aa: CASSVAEAGELFF
cdr3_nt: TGTGCCAGCAGCGTAGCGGAGGCCGGGGAGCTGTTTTTT
j_call: TRBJ2-2
v_call: TRBV9
d_call: .
clone_size: .